Sequencing of this T cell receptor (beta chain) was carried out in a study of T cells in Graves' hyperthyroidism and ophthalmopathy. Study-level points and caveats: Most clonotypes expanded in thyroid above 0.001 were likewise present in blood.

TCR beta CDR3 regions were amplified from RNA transcripts. When the TCR CDR3 underwent first-round RT-PCR, the HTBI primer set was used. MiXCR was run by TCRdb on the multiplex PCR reads, yielding one entry per CDR3 protein. The data contain about 350,000 distinct CDR3 sequences, about a fifth of them singletons. Germline values: CDR1 MNHEY, CDR2 SVGAGI. Deletions cut 5 bases from V and 3 bases from J, with 11 bases between. This CDR3 spans 13 amino acids. This clonotype was seen ten or more times. Its antigen is unknown. The sequenced sample consisted of blood. The chain couples TRBV6-5 to TRBJ2-7; TRBD2 is a possible D gene (6 bases). The source is a woman aged 18-29 years with Graves' hyperthyroidism. Here the CDR3 DNA reads TGTGCCAGCAGTCTACGCGGGGACTACGAGCAGTACTTC. Its translation: CASSLRGDYEQYF.